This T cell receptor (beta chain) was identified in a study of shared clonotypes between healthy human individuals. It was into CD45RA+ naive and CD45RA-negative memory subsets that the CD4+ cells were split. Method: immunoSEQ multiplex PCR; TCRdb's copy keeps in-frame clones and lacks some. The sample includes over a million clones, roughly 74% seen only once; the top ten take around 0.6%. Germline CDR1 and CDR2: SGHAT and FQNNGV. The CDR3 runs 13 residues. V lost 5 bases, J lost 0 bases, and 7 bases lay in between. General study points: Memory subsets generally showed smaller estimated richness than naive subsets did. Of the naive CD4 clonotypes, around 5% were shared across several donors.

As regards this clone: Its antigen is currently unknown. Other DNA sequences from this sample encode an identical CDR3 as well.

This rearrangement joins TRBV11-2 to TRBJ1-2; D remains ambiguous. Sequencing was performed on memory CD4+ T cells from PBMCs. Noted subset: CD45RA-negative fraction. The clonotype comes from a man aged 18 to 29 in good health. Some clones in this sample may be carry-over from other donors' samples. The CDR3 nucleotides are TGTGCCAGCAGCCCGCAGACTAACTATGGCTACACCTTC. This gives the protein CASSPQTNYGYTF.